Included here is one T cell receptor (beta chain) sequence, with context. Vbeta (60) and Jbeta (13) primers were used in the PCR. TCRdb's copy holds only in-frame clones and misses some; the assay was immunoSEQ multiplex PCR. The table includes tens of thousands of clones, around 79% detected once. This specimen comes from a study of cytomegalovirus exposure and HLA in healthy donors. The length of the CDR3 is 14 residues. The germline gives CDR1 MNHEY, CDR2 SVGAGI. Trimming took 8 bases from V and 0 from J, leaving 12 bases between them. The chain joins TRBV6-5 to TRBJ2-3; D may be TRBD1 (5 bases). Sample: PBMCs. The receptor was isolated from a woman aged 40 to 49 in good health and CMV-seropositive. DNA for the CDR3: TGTGCCAGCCGGACATTAGAAAGCACAGATACGCAGTATTTT. This translates into CASRTLESTDTQYF.